This T cell receptor beta chain was sequenced in a study of naive and memory T cell subsets. Two oligonucleotides, mixed equimolar, formed the beta constant-region primer covering TRBC1 and TRBC2. Ligated cDNA was amplified by four rounds of PCR with nested alpha and beta constant-region primers and SP2. TCRdb independently ran MiXCR on the UMI-ligation and nested PCR reads; one entry per CDR3 protein. The sample has tens of thousands of distinct CDR3 sequences, under 20% seen once. The clonotype was recovered from a human donor in good health. The specimen sequenced was effector memory CD4+ T cells from blood. Subset noted: effector memory, CD45RA- CD27-.

The CDR3 nucleotides read TGTGCCAGCACCGTGGGACAACCCTCCTACGAGCAGTACTTC. This sequence encodes CASTVGQPSYEQYF. This chain connects TRBV28 to TRBJ2-7; the D gene is possibly TRBD1 (6 bases). The CDR3 length is 14 residues. Germline CDR1 reads MDHEN; CDR2 reads SYDVKM. Trimming removed 7 bases from V and 0 bases from J, with 13 bases in between.